What follows are 17 T cell receptor beta chains derived from one specimen sequenced in a study of blood T cell repertoires in COVID-19. The data were produced by immunoSEQ multiplex PCR, yet TCRdb's version contains in-frame clones alone and is incomplete. Here the sample spans 150,000 to 200,000 clones, roughly 80% being singletons. The sequencing sample was made of peripheral blood. The origin of the receptors is a woman between 70 and 85 years old with COVID-19, enrolled during active disease.

The chain is built from TRBV2 and TRBJ2-1; 12 bases align to TRBD1. CDR1 is SNHLY and CDR2 is FYNNEI in the germline V gene. CDR3 length: 14 residues. V gave up 5 bases and J gave up 9 bases; unmatched junction bases: 5. The CDR3 loop is CASSLGQGAVEQFF. The CDR3 nucleotides read TGTGCCAGCAGTCTGGGACAGGGGGCGGTTGAGCAGTTCTTC.

In this sample, this clone turned up once. The V gene is TRBV7-6, the J gene TRBJ2-7; weak D call: TRBD1 (5 bases). The CDR3 runs 14 residues. The V end was cut by 5 bases, the J end by 0 bases, with 11 bases between. CDR1 and CDR2 (germline): SGHVS, FNYEAQ. CDR3 in amino acids: CASSQQAVSYEQYF. The DNA for the CDR3 is TGTGCCAGCAGCCAACAGGCCGTCTCCTACGAGCAGTACTTC.

The V gene is TRBV28, the J gene TRBJ1-1; 7 bases map to TRBD1. The CDR3 is 13 residues long. In germline, CDR1 is MDHEN, CDR2 SYDVKM. Trimming took 5 bases from V and 4 from J; bases not matched to a gene: 4. The CDR3 protein is CASSPGGITEAFF. The CDR3 bases are TGTGCCAGCAGTCCAGGGGGGATCACTGAAGCTTTCTTT.

This clone was counted a few times. The chain combines TRBV7-9 with TRBJ1-5; D remains unclear. Germline V gene data show CDR1 as SEHNR and CDR2 as FQNEAQ (reference sequence). The CDR3 has 17 amino acids. V lost 2 bases to trimming and J lost 1 base, with 15 bases between them. CDR3 sequence: CASSLSPGGWSNQPQHF. CDR3 in DNA: TGTGCCAGCAGCTTATCCCCCGGCGGGTGGAGCAATCAGCCCCAGCATTTT.

The chain links TRBV5-1 to TRBJ1-2, with 7 positions matching TRBD1. CDR1 SGHRS and CDR2 YFSETQ come from the germline V gene. This CDR3 is built from 15 residues. V shed 4 bases and J 1 base; nucleotides not matched to a gene: 7. The CDR3 sequence: CASSTRTGDNYGYTF. The CDR3 DNA is TGCGCCAGCAGCACCCGGACAGGAGATAACTATGGCTACACCTTC.

This chain joins TRBV6-5 and TRBJ1-4; a possible D gene is TRBD1 (6 bases). Between the trimmed V and J ends, which lost 6 bases and 7 bases, there was a span of 15 bases. Per germline, CDR1 MNHEY and CDR2 SVGAGI. The CDR3 is 14 residues long. The CDR3 coding sequence is TGTGCCAGCAGGGGACACGTTGAGGCTGAAAAACTGTTTTTT. Translation gives CASRGHVEAEKLFF.

This sequence joins TRBV6-2 or TRBV6-3 and TRBJ2-5, with no clear D. Germline CDR1 MNHEY, CDR2 SVGEGT. The CDR3 extends over 13 amino acids. Trimming cost V 2 bases and J 2 bases, with 6 bases left between them. In DNA, the CDR3 is TGTGCCAGCAGTTACCAACAGCAAGAGACCCAGTACTTC. Translated, it gives CASSYQQQETQYF.

This clone was recorded once. J is TRBJ2-1 and V is TRBV24-1; 11 bases match TRBD2. Per germline, CDR1 KGHDR and CDR2 SFDVKD. This CDR3 has 16 residues. The trim removed 4 bases at V and 4 bases at J, leaving 5 bases unmatched. The CDR3 is CATSDTGTSGYNEQFF. The CDR3 DNA sequence: TGTGCCACCAGTGACACCGGGACTAGCGGTTACAATGAGCAGTTCTTC.

This clone has only one observation. The chain has TRBV6-5 and TRBJ1-1, with TRBD1 as a possible D gene (6 bases). Between the trimmed V and J ends, which lost 7 bases and 5 bases, there was a span of 14 bases. The CDR3 covers 13 residues. From germline, CDR1 is MNHEY and CDR2 SVGAGI. The CDR3 bases are TGTGCCAGCACCCCGGGGAGGGGGACTGAAGCTTTCTTT. Translating it yields CASTPGRGTEAFF.

DNA of the CDR3: TGTGCCAGCAGCTTAGGCGGAGGGACAGGCTGGAAGACTGAAGCTTTCTTT. Its protein product is CASSLGGGTGWKTEAFF. The chain combines TRBV13 with TRBJ1-1; 8 bases fit TRBD1. The V segment lost 0 bases and the J segment 5 bases; nucleotides outside the gene matches: 11. Germline V gives CDR1 PRHDT, CDR2 FYEKMQ (reference sequence). This CDR3 is 17 amino acids long.

The chain carries TRBV6-2 or TRBV6-3 and TRBJ2-1, with D perhaps TRBD2 (6 bases). Germline V gene lookup returns CDR1 MNHEY and CDR2 SVGEGT. The germline V and J ends were trimmed by 4 bases and 12 bases, with 22 bases remaining between them. The CDR3 spans 15 residues. The chain's CDR3 is CASSSPTGGPRMQFF. CDR3 coding DNA: TGTGCCAGCAGTTCCCCAACCGGAGGGCCCCGGATGCAGTTCTTC.

The chain couples TRBV11-2 to TRBJ2-3; TRBD2 aligns across 9 bases. Germline values: CDR1 SGHAT, CDR2 FQNNGV. The CDR3 is 16 amino acids. J gave up 1 base and V 4 bases, and 6 bases lay outside the gene matches. Written as DNA, the CDR3 is TGTGCCAGCAGCTGGGGTAGCGGGAGTGGCACAGATACGCAGTATTTT. This translates into CASSWGSGSGTDTQYF.

Only one count was recorded for this clone. This sequence joins TRBV7-9 and TRBJ2-1; perhaps TRBD1 as D (6 bases). This CDR3 has 17 residues. Trimming took off 4 bases at V and 1 base at J, with 17 bases between the two ends. Germline V gene data show CDR1 as SEHNR and CDR2 as FQNEAQ (reference sequence). As DNA, the CDR3 is TGTGCCAGCAGCTACAGACTGGACAGAGGGTCCTACAATGAGCAGTTCTTC. Amino acid sequence: CASSYRLDRGSYNEQFF.

V usage is TRBV2 and J usage is TRBJ1-6, with D hard to call. Trimming removed 8 bases at V and 2 bases at J, with 13 bases between. CDR3 size: 15 residues. Germline-derived CDR1 and CDR2 are SNHLY and FYNNEI. The CDR3 nucleotides are TGTGCCAGCGGTGGGCAGGCGACCTATAATTCACCCCTCCACTTT. Amino acids: CASGGQATYNSPLHF.

The chain uses TRBV2 and TRBJ1-6; 10 nucleotides line up with TRBD1. Trimming took 5 bases from V and 7 from J; bases not matched to a gene: 5. The CDR3 spans 15 residues. CDR1 and CDR2 from the germline V gene are SNHLY and FYNNEI. This chain's CDR3 is CASSWDRGDNSPLHF. The CDR3 DNA is TGTGCCAGCAGTTGGGACAGGGGAGACAATTCACCCCTCCACTTT. Using reference TRBV2 and TRBJ1-6 for the parts outside the CDR3, the full variable domain is EPEVTQTPSHQVTQMGQEVILRCVPISNHLYFYWYRQILGQKVEFLVSFYNNEISEKSEIFDDQFSVERPDGSNFTLKIRSTKLEDSAMYFCASSWDRGDNSPLHFGNGTRLTVT.

This clone was counted a single time. This sequence joins TRBV7-2 and TRBJ2-2, with TRBD2 identical over 15 bases. The CDR3 is made up of 15 amino acids. The junction had 3 bases not matched to a gene; V was cut back by 8 bases and J by 5 bases. Germline values: CDR1 SGHTA, CDR2 FQGNSA. The chain's CDR3 is CASGTSGRWTGELFF. In DNA form, the CDR3 reads TGTGCCAGCGGGACTAGCGGGAGGTGGACCGGGGAGCTGTTTTTT.

V and J are TRBV12-3 or TRBV12-4 and TRBJ1-1; no clear D. The CDR3 contains 13 residues. Trimming pared 1 base from V and 4 bases from J, leaving 7 bases between. CDR3 residues: CASSLGGSTEAFF. The CDR3 DNA is TGTGCCAGCAGTTTAGGAGGGAGCACTGAAGCTTTCTTT.